The rows below give T cell receptor beta chains drawn from one sample of a study of T cell responses to AZD1222 COVID-19 vaccine. Assay used: immunoSEQ multiplex PCR; TCRdb lists only in-frame clones, some missing. This table holds around 110,000 clones, about 91% found once. Sequenced material: peripheral blood, taken on day 0 of AZD1222 vaccination. The receptors were sampled from an adult in good health. Both conserved end residues are part of each CDR3. Fields, in order: D gene, clone size, J gene, V gene, CDR3 protein, CDR3 DNA. The D gene is left open where the match is weak. A clone size is listed for some rows: how often the clone was seen (once, few, many), or a class if it is expanded.

d_call: .
clone_size: .
j_call: TRBJ2-5
v_call: TRBV18
cdr3_aa: CASSPLRETQYF
cdr3_nt: TGTGCCAGCTCACCACTGAGGGAGACCCAGTACTTC

d_call: TRBD1
clone_size: .
j_call: TRBJ1-5
v_call: TRBV6-1
cdr3_aa: CASSGPVGQGNQPQHF
cdr3_nt: TGTGCCAGCAGTGGCCCGGTGGGACAGGGCAATCAGCCCCAGCATTTT

d_call: .
clone_size: .
j_call: TRBJ1-2
v_call: TRBV11-2
cdr3_aa: CASSFSTESYGYTF
cdr3_nt: TGTGCCAGCAGCTTTTCGACGGAATCCTATGGCTACACCTTC

d_call: TRBD2
clone_size: .
j_call: TRBJ2-3
v_call: TRBV2
cdr3_aa: CASFRLATHTDTQYF
cdr3_nt: TGTGCCAGCTTCCGACTAGCGACACACACAGATACGCAGTATTTT

d_call: .
clone_size: .
j_call: TRBJ1-1
v_call: TRBV28
cdr3_aa: CASSPIKNTEAFF
cdr3_nt: TGTGCCAGCAGTCCCATCAAGAACACTGAAGCTTTCTTT

d_call: TRBD2
clone_size: .
j_call: TRBJ2-3
v_call: TRBV9
cdr3_aa: CASSVGLSGSATDTQYF
cdr3_nt: TGTGCCAGCAGCGTAGGGCTGAGCGGGAGTGCGACAGATACGCAGTATTTT

d_call: .
clone_size: .
j_call: TRBJ1-1
v_call: TRBV29-1
cdr3_aa: CSTLNRESEAFF
cdr3_nt: TGCAGCACTCTGAACCGGGAGAGTGAAGCTTTCTTT

d_call: .
clone_size: .
j_call: TRBJ1-2
v_call: TRBV7-9
cdr3_aa: CASSPGGYNYGYTF
cdr3_nt: TGTGCCAGCAGCCCGGGGGGCTATAACTATGGCTACACCTTC

d_call: .
clone_size: .
j_call: TRBJ1-2
v_call: TRBV19
cdr3_aa: CASTPGQLYGYTF
cdr3_nt: TGTGCCAGTACCCCGGGCCAACTCTATGGCTACACCTTC

d_call: TRBD2
clone_size: .
j_call: TRBJ2-7
v_call: TRBV19
cdr3_aa: CASSLAGIAGSYEQYF
cdr3_nt: TGTGCCAGTAGTCTCGCTGGGATAGCGGGGTCCTACGAGCAGTACTTC

d_call: TRBD2
clone_size: .
j_call: TRBJ2-7
v_call: TRBV7-3
cdr3_aa: CASSSKGLAGDAEQYF
cdr3_nt: TGTGCCAGCAGCTCTAAAGGACTAGCGGGAGATGCCGAGCAGTACTTC

d_call: TRBD2
clone_size: .
j_call: TRBJ2-5
v_call: TRBV13
cdr3_aa: CASSRTSGGLRQETQYF
cdr3_nt: TGTGCCAGCAGCCGGACTAGCGGGGGGCTGAGGCAAGAGACCCAGTACTTC

d_call: .
clone_size: .
j_call: TRBJ1-2
v_call: TRBV7-3
cdr3_aa: CASSGGTSSFYGYTF
cdr3_nt: TGTGCCAGCAGCGGTGGGACAAGCTCTTTCTATGGCTACACCTTC

d_call: .
clone_size: .
j_call: TRBJ2-3
v_call: TRBV7-2
cdr3_aa: CASSRTSTDTQYF
cdr3_nt: TGTGCCAGCAGCCGGACTAGCACAGATACGCAGTATTTT

d_call: TRBD2
clone_size: .
j_call: TRBJ2-3
v_call: TRBV4-3
cdr3_aa: CATGAGLAGGPNTQYF
cdr3_nt: TGCGCTACTGGGGCTGGACTAGCGGGGGGGCCGAATACGCAGTATTTT

d_call: .
clone_size: once
j_call: TRBJ1-1
v_call: TRBV6-5
cdr3_aa: CASKKNRDTEAFF
cdr3_nt: TGTGCCAGCAAGAAAAATAGAGACACTGAAGCTTTCTTT

d_call: TRBD2
clone_size: .
j_call: TRBJ2-5
v_call: TRBV3-1/TRBV3-2
cdr3_aa: CASSQAGLAGGPGTQYF
cdr3_nt: TGTGCCAGCAGCCAGGCGGGACTAGCGGGGGGGCCGGGGACCCAGTACTTC

d_call: .
clone_size: .
j_call: TRBJ2-1
v_call: TRBV21-1
cdr3_aa: CASSKARLAGDNEQFF
cdr3_nt: TGTGCCAGCAGCAAAGCGCGACTAGCGGGAGACAATGAGCAGTTCTTC

d_call: TRBD1
clone_size: .
j_call: TRBJ2-7
v_call: TRBV28
cdr3_aa: CASSRGQVVPYEQYF
cdr3_nt: TGTGCCAGCAGCCGGGGACAGGTGGTCCCCTACGAGCAGTACTTC

d_call: .
clone_size: .
j_call: TRBJ2-7
v_call: TRBV29-1
cdr3_aa: CSVGIRALPYEQYF
cdr3_nt: TGCAGCGTTGGGATCAGGGCTCTCCCCTACGAGCAGTACTTC

d_call: .
clone_size: .
j_call: TRBJ1-2
v_call: TRBV5-4
cdr3_aa: CASSLPDQNYGYTF
cdr3_nt: TGTGCCAGCAGCTTGCCAGACCAAAACTATGGCTACACCTTC

d_call: TRBD1
clone_size: .
j_call: TRBJ2-7
v_call: TRBV13
cdr3_aa: CASSLEEGGQGAYEQYF
cdr3_nt: TGTGCCAGCAGCTTAGAGGAAGGGGGACAGGGGGCCTACGAGCAGTACTTC

d_call: TRBD2
clone_size: .
j_call: TRBJ2-1
v_call: TRBV6-5
cdr3_aa: CASSPGTSGSRFF
cdr3_nt: TGTGCCAGCAGTCCCGGGACTAGCGGGAGTCGGTTCTTC

d_call: .
clone_size: .
j_call: TRBJ2-7
v_call: TRBV18
cdr3_aa: CASSPSQGPALEQYF
cdr3_nt: TGTGCCAGCTCACCAAGTCAGGGTCCAGCCCTCGAGCAGTACTTC

d_call: .
clone_size: once
j_call: TRBJ2-2
v_call: TRBV27
cdr3_aa: CASSPRATNTGELFF
cdr3_nt: TGTGCCAGCAGTCCACGGGCAACGAACACCGGGGAGCTGTTTTTT

d_call: .
clone_size: .
j_call: TRBJ1-1
v_call: TRBV6-2/TRBV6-3
cdr3_aa: CASSYELHSEAFF
cdr3_nt: TGTGCCAGCAGTTACGAACTACACTCTGAAGCTTTCTTT

d_call: .
clone_size: .
j_call: TRBJ2-3
v_call: TRBV20-1
cdr3_aa: CSAKGADTQYF
cdr3_nt: TGCAGTGCTAAGGGTGCAGATACGCAGTATTTT

d_call: TRBD1
clone_size: .
j_call: TRBJ1-2
v_call: TRBV6-5
cdr3_aa: CASSYDRDRGPGYTF
cdr3_nt: TGTGCCAGCAGTTATGACCGGGACAGGGGACCTGGCTACACCTTC

d_call: .
clone_size: .
j_call: TRBJ1-6
v_call: TRBV5-1
cdr3_aa: CASSLEPGQDNSPLHF
cdr3_nt: TGCGCCAGCAGCTTGGAGCCGGGACAAGATAATTCACCCCTCCACTTT

d_call: .
clone_size: once
j_call: TRBJ2-3
v_call: TRBV10-3
cdr3_aa: CAINRGGGDTQYF
cdr3_nt: TGTGCCATCAACAGGGGAGGGGGGGATACGCAGTATTTT

d_call: .
clone_size: .
j_call: TRBJ1-1
v_call: TRBV11-2
cdr3_aa: CASSLLIGPGIEAFF
cdr3_nt: TGTGCCAGCAGCTTACTAATCGGCCCGGGGATAGAAGCTTTCTTT

d_call: .
clone_size: once
j_call: TRBJ1-1
v_call: TRBV9
cdr3_aa: CASSAQYRDTEAFF
cdr3_nt: TGTGCCAGCAGCGCACAGTATCGGGACACTGAAGCTTTCTTT

d_call: .
clone_size: .
j_call: TRBJ2-5
v_call: TRBV3-1/TRBV3-2
cdr3_aa: CASSLPPAGETQYF
cdr3_nt: TGTGCCAGCAGCCTCCCTCCAGCGGGAGAGACCCAGTACTTC

d_call: TRBD1
clone_size: .
j_call: TRBJ1-2
v_call: TRBV5-8
cdr3_aa: CASSPAPTGYYGYTF
cdr3_nt: TGTGCCAGCAGCCCAGCCCCGACAGGGTATTATGGCTACACCTTC

d_call: TRBD1
clone_size: .
j_call: TRBJ1-3
v_call: TRBV19
cdr3_aa: CASSAWTGEGYSGNTIYF
cdr3_nt: TGTGCCAGTAGTGCCTGGACAGGGGAGGGCTACTCTGGAAACACCATATATTTT

d_call: .
clone_size: .
j_call: TRBJ2-7
v_call: TRBV12-3/TRBV12-4
cdr3_aa: CASSAGQQNEQYF
cdr3_nt: TGTGCCAGCAGTGCGGGACAGCAGAACGAGCAGTACTTC

d_call: .
clone_size: .
j_call: TRBJ2-7
v_call: TRBV6-5
cdr3_aa: CASSYSGTGFYEQYF
cdr3_nt: TGTGCCAGCAGTTACAGCGGTACAGGGTTCTACGAGCAGTACTTC